A single T cell receptor beta chain is shown here with its context. Its antigen is not known. These data originate in a study of identifying expanded T cells in peripheral blood. Study results and limitations: Across healthy donors, higher total template counts meant significantly greater roughly 2-week count variance. About 1.2 clones differed between technical replicates, versus approximately 16 and 19 over time.

Only in-frame clones appear in the TCRdb table, and some are missing; sequencing was by immunoSEQ multiplex PCR. Of around 100,000 clones in the sample, 88% are singletons; the top ten hold approximately 6%. Healthy donors had no documented immune events, such as infections, while sampled. The CDR3 has 13 amino acids. J lost 10 bases, V lost 3 bases, and 2 bases had no gene match. Germline loops: CDR1 SGDLS, CDR2 YYNGEE. Source material: blood. The TCR comes from a person aged 18 to 75 in good health. This chain uses TRBV9 with TRBJ1-6; TRBD1 matches at 9 bases. DNA for the CDR3: TGTGCCAGCAGCGGACAGGGGGGATCACCCCTCCACTTT. Translation gives CASSGQGGSPLHF. The whole variable domain, remainder taken from reference TRBV9 and TRBJ1-6, is DSGVTQTPKHLITATGQRVTLRCSPRSGDLSVYWYQQSLDQGLQFLIQYYNGEERAKGNILERFSAQQFPDLHSELNLSSLELGDSALYFCASSGQGGSPLHFGNGTRLTVT.